The 21 T cell receptor beta chains below all came from one sample that was sequenced in a study of response to subunit inactivated influenza vaccine (dated by TCRdb to 2016 to 2018). The library was made by RT-PCR. Sequencing took place on an Illumina HiSeq 2500. Through fastp at Q25 and MiXCR, TCRdb rebuilt clones from the public reads, retaining in-frame beta chains. Identical CDR3 proteins give one entry, which carries the most common genes and DNA. Here the sample has 610,000 or so distinct CDR3 sequences; 11% to 15% occur a single time. More than 9.5% of the sample is in the top ten clones. This sample comprised PBMCs from blood, obtained about 11 days after vaccination. These receptors were taken from a man between 50 and 59 years old who received an inactivated influenza vaccine. Donor details come from another sample of the same person, matched by shared clones.

This clonotype was seen a handful of times. V is TRBV5-1 and J is TRBJ2-2, with D perhaps TRBD1 (5 bases). The ends were cut back, 4 bases at V and 0 bases at J, with 10 bases in the middle. The CDR3 length is 15 residues. Germline CDR1 and CDR2: SGHRS and YFSETQ. The CDR3 reads CASSPDISNTGELFF. CDR3 sequence (DNA): TGCGCCAGCAGCCCGGACATTTCGAACACCGGGGAGCTGTTTTTT.

The chain employs TRBV3-1 and TRBJ2-1; 7 bases match TRBD1. The CDR3 consists of 13 residues. Per germline, CDR1 LGHDT and CDR2 YNNKEL (reference sequence). The V and J ends lost 8 bases and 5 bases, in that order; junction bases with no gene match: 6. CDR3 bases: TGTGCCAGCGCCGGGACAGAGAACAATGAGCAGTTCTTC. Its protein product is CASAGTENNEQFF.

There are a few counts of this clonotype. This rearrangement joins TRBV2 to TRBJ2-7; TRBD1 agrees at 7 bases. The CDR3 consists of 14 residues. V was clipped by 7 bases and J by 3 bases; unmatched bases: 9. CDR1 and CDR2 (germline): SNHLY, FYNNEI. CDR3: CASNSGTGDYEQYF. The CDR3 nucleotides read TGTGCCAGCAACTCGGGTACAGGGGACTACGAGCAGTACTTC.

This clonotype was recorded a few times. The CDR3 spells CASSSLAVGDTQYF. The CDR3 DNA is TGCGCCAGCAGCTCACTAGCGGTGGGAGATACGCAGTATTTT. The chain links TRBV5-1 to TRBJ2-3; 8 positions agree with TRBD2. The V and J ends lost 3 bases and 5 bases, in that order; junction bases with no gene match: 5. CDR3 length: 14 amino acids. CDR1 and CDR2 (germline): SGHRS, YFSETQ.

The V gene is TRBV5-4, the J gene TRBJ1-1, with a possible D match to TRBD1 (6 bases). CDR1 is SGHNT, CDR2 YYREEE, per germline (reference sequence). This CDR3 contains 16 residues. Trimming left V 3 bases short and J 3 bases short, with 18 bases between. DNA for the CDR3: TGTGCCAGCAGCTCAAAAGCACAGGGAAGGGACACTGAAGCTTTCTTT. The encoded protein is CASSSKAQGRDTEAFF.

This clonotype was counted a few times. This sequence joins TRBV7-7 and TRBJ2-5; D may be TRBD2 (6 bases). Trimming left V 2 bases short and J 4 bases short, with 11 bases between. This CDR3 has 14 amino acids. Germline values: CDR1 SSHAT, CDR2 FNYEAQ (reference sequence). The CDR3 nucleotides read TGTGCCAGCAGCTTACCCGGGAGTGGAGAGACCCAGTACTTC. Its translation is CASSLPGSGETQYF. Filled out from reference TRBV7-7 and TRBJ2-5, the complete variable domain reads GAGVSQSPRYKVTKRGQDVTLRCDPISSHATLYWYQQALGQGPEFLTYFNYEAQPDKSGLPSDRFSAERPEGSISTLTIQRTEQRDSAMYRCASSLPGSGETQYFGPGTRLLVL.

The V call is TRBV4-1, the J call TRBJ2-7; either TRBD1 or TRBD2 may fit D (5 bases each). In germline, CDR1 is MGHRA, CDR2 YSYEKL. V was trimmed by 2 bases and J by 0 bases, leaving 14 bases between them. This CDR3 has 16 amino acids. This chain's CDR3 is CASSQRWDRSSYEQYF. The CDR3 DNA is TGCGCCAGCAGCCAAAGATGGGACCGGAGCTCCTACGAGCAGTACTTC.

This clonotype came up a few times. The chain employs TRBV12-3 or TRBV12-4 and TRBJ1-1; TRBD1 might be the D (6 bases). V lost 3 bases and J lost 1, with 15 bases in between. The CDR3 extends over 16 amino acids. This CDR3 is CASSFRGGARNTEAFF. The CDR3, as DNA: TGTGCCAGCAGTTTCCGGGGGGGGGCGCGGAACACTGAAGCTTTCTTT.

The sample holds a few counts of this clonotype. The chain employs TRBV28 and TRBJ2-3; D unclear. Germline CDR1 and CDR2: MDHEN and SYDVKM. The CDR3 is 12 residues long. Deletions cut 4 bases from V and 4 bases from J, with 6 bases between. CDR3 in amino acids: CASSSVPDTQYF. CDR3 nucleotides: TGTGCCAGCAGTTCGGTTCCAGATACGCAGTATTTT.

The rearrangement links TRBV7-2 to TRBJ2-7; D not certain. CDR3 size: 14 residues. The V and J ends lost 2 bases and 5 bases respectively, with 13 bases between them. Germline CDR1 reads SGHTA; CDR2 reads FQGNSA. The CDR3 loop reads CASSLRLTFDEQYF. In DNA, the CDR3 is TGTGCCAGCAGCTTAAGGCTTACGTTCGACGAGCAGTACTTC. Looking up the rest from reference TRBV7-2 and TRBJ2-7 gives the full variable domain: GAGVSQSPSNKVTEKGKDVELRCDPISGHTALYWYRQSLGQGLEFLIYFQGNSAPDKSGLPSDRFSAERTGGSVSTLTIQRTQQEDSAVYLCASSLRLTFDEQYFGPGTRLTVT.

The chain employs TRBV4-2 and TRBJ2-5; 9 positions agree with TRBD1. The CDR3 is 16 residues long. Trimming took 0 bases from V and 4 from J; bases not matched to a gene: 6. From germline, CDR1 is LGHNA and CDR2 YNFKEQ. The CDR3 loop is CASSQDGTGTGETQYF. The CDR3, as DNA: TGTGCCAGCAGCCAAGATGGGACAGGGACGGGAGAGACCCAGTACTTC.

In this sample, this clonotype turned up a few times. The rearrangement links TRBV15 to TRBJ1-5; no clear D gene. There are 12 residues in the CDR3. V lost 5 bases to trimming and J lost 5 bases, with 7 bases between them. CDR1 and CDR2 (germline): LNHNV, YYDKDF (reference sequence). In nucleotides, the CDR3 is TGTGCCACCAGCCCCAGTTATCAGCCCCAGCATTTT. The encoded protein is CATSPSYQPQHF.

The gene calls are TRBV5-1 and TRBJ1-1; TRBD1 agrees at 8 bases. The length of the CDR3 is 14 residues. Germline assignment: CDR1 SGHRS and CDR2 YFSETQ. V lost 0 bases, J lost 4 bases, and 2 bases stayed unmatched. The DNA of the CDR3 is TGCGCCAGCAGCTTGGCCAGGGGGCTCACTGAAGCTTTCTTT. This gives the protein CASSLARGLTEAFF.

This clonotype was counted a few times. The chain uses TRBV20-1 and TRBJ2-3; tentatively, D is TRBD1 or TRBD2 (5 bases each). This CDR3 comprises 11 residues. Germline V gene lookup returns CDR1 DFQATT and CDR2 SNEGSKA (reference sequence). The V gene lost 5 bases and the J gene lost 6 bases, with 9 bases spanning the gap. The CDR3 sequence is CSAGDGDTQYF. The CDR3 DNA reads as TGCAGTGCTGGGGACGGGGATACGCAGTATTTT.

This clonotype was counted a few times. The chain joins TRBV20-1 to TRBJ2-3; D possibly corresponds to TRBD2 (5 bases). Between the trimmed V and J ends, which lost 4 bases and 7 bases, there was a span of 9 bases. The CDR3 is 11 residues long. Germline V gene data show CDR1 as DFQATT and CDR2 as SNEGSKA (reference sequence). CDR3 nucleotide sequence: TGCAGTGCTATGACGGGGTATACGCAGTATTTT. Translation: CSAMTGYTQYF.

This clonotype showed up many times. The junction does not match germline at one end; this may be a read error. The rearrangement links TRBV7-7 to TRBJ2-3; no definite D call. Germline lookup yields CDR1 SSHAT and CDR2 FNYEAQ (reference sequence). The CDR3 is made up of 14 amino acids. Here the CDR3 DNA reads TGTGCTAGCAGCCCGTCGGCTAGCACAGATACGCAGTATTTT. This sequence encodes CASSPSASTDTQYF.

V gene TRBV7-9 combines with J gene TRBJ2-7; possibly TRBD2 for D (5 bases). CDR3 length equals 12 residues. Trimming took 5 bases from V and 6 from J, leaving 11 bases between them. Germline CDR1 reads SEHNR; CDR2 reads FQNEAQ (reference sequence). The CDR3 region is CASSQRTGEQYF. As DNA, the CDR3 is TGTGCCAGCAGCCAGCGGACGGGCGAGCAGTACTTC.

This chain connects TRBV7-2 to TRBJ2-2; D is perhaps TRBD2 (6 bases). Between the trimmed V and J ends, which lost 4 bases and 10 bases, there was a span of 13 bases. Germline CDR1 is SGHTA and CDR2 is FQGNSA. The CDR3 extends over 13 amino acids. CDR3 sequence: CASSSRDSKELFF. CDR3 in DNA: TGTGCCAGCAGCTCCCGGGACTCGAAGGAGCTGTTTTTT.

There are many counts of this clonotype. The rearrangement links TRBV7-3 to TRBJ2-2; TRBD2 might be the D (5 bases). Germline V gene data show CDR1 as SGHTA and CDR2 as FQGTGA. This CDR3 spans 13 amino acids. V lost 0 bases and J 7 bases, leaving 6 bases between the germline ends. The CDR3 loop reads CASSLTGDGELFF. CDR3 sequence (DNA): TGTGCCAGCAGCTTAACCGGGGACGGGGAGCTGTTTTTT.

The V call is TRBV5-5, the J call TRBJ1-4, with D perhaps TRBD1 (5 bases). The CDR3 spans 15 residues. CDR1 is SGHKS and CDR2 is YYEKEE in the germline V gene (reference sequence). Trimming cost V 2 bases and J 4 bases, with 12 bases left between them. CDR3 sequence (DNA): TGTGCCAGCAGCTTTACCGACAGCCGTAATGAAAAACTGTTTTTT. Its protein product is CASSFTDSRNEKLFF.

This clonotype has ten or more counts. The gene calls are TRBV3-1 and TRBJ2-7; 9 nucleotides agree with TRBD2. The CDR3 runs 14 residues. V shed 1 base and J 4 bases; nucleotides not matched to a gene: 2. The germline gives CDR1 LGHDT, CDR2 YNNKEL (reference sequence). This CDR3 is CASSQGLAGYEQYF. In nucleotides, the CDR3 is TGTGCCAGCAGCCAAGGGCTAGCGGGGTACGAGCAGTACTTC.